This T cell receptor (beta chain) was captured in a study of glioma-infiltrating T cells. Study-wide points: Above-expected tissue-blood divergence occurred in all gliomas, most in low-grade ones.

Turning to this clonotype: The antigen is undetermined.

TCR alpha and beta CDR3 regions were amplified from RNA using iRepertoire nested multiplex PCR. Input was about 100-450 ng of tissue mRNA or PBMC total RNA. One entry per CDR3 protein, called by TCRdb with MiXCR from the multiplex PCR reads. The sample includes around 97,000 distinct CDR3 sequences, around 29% of them seen just once. This CDR3 contains 15 residues. Trimming stripped 5 bases from V and 10 bases from J, with 23 bases between. V usage is TRBV12-3 or TRBV12-4 and J usage is TRBJ1-2, with D possibly matching TRBD1 (5 bases). The sequence was obtained from a human donor with low-grade glioma or glioblastoma, undergoing nonglioma brain surgery, or in good health (not recorded which). Sample: glioma tissue, nonneoplastic brain tissue, or PBMCs (not recorded which). The CDR3 DNA reads TGTGCCAGCAGTCTACTACGGTGGCAGGGAAGTCCCTACACCTTC. This translates into CASSLLRWQGSPYTF.